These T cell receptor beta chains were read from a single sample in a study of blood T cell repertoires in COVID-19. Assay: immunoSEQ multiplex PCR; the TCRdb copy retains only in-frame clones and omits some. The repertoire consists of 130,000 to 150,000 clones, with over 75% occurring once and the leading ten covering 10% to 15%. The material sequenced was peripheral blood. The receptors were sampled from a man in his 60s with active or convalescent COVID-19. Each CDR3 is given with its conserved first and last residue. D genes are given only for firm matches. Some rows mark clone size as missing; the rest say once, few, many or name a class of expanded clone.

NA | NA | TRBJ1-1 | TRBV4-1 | CASSQSGDLGAEAFF | TGCGCCAGCAGCCAGTCGGGAGACTTAGGCGCTGAAGCTTTCTTT
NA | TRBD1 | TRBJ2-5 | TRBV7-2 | CASSLNRGPGETQYF | TGTGCCAGCAGCCTGAACAGGGGGCCAGGGGAGACCCAGTACTTC
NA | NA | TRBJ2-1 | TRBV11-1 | CASSTGKAYNEQFF | TGTGCCAGCAGCACAGGGAAGGCCTACAATGAGCAGTTCTTC
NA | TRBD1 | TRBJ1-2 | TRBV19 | CASSISGQGLYYGYTF | TGTGCCAGTAGTATATCGGGACAGGGTCTGTACTATGGCTACACCTTC
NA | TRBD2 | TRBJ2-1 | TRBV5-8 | CASSFLAGGLLEKNEQFF | TGTGCCAGCAGCTTTTTGGCGGGAGGGCTATTAGAGAAAAATGAGCAGTTCTTC
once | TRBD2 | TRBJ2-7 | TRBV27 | CASSPQGWREGHHEQYF | TGTGCCAGCAGTCCCCAGGGCTGGCGGGAGGGCCACCACGAGCAGTACTTC
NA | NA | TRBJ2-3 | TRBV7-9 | CASSLAGVVDTQYF | TGTGCCAGCAGCTTAGCGGGAGTCGTAGATACGCAGTATTTT
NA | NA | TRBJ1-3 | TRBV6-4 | CASDTENTIYF | TGTGCCAGTGACACCGAAAACACCATATATTTT
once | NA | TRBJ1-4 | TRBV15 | CATSRDSAVFEKLFF | TGTGCCACCAGCAGAGATTCCGCGGTCTTTGAAAAACTGTTTTTT
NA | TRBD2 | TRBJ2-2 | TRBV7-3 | CASSSTSGKHTGELFF | TGTGCCAGCAGCTCCACTAGCGGGAAACACACCGGGGAGCTGTTTTTT
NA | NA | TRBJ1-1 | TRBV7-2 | CASSLVRASPEAFF | TGTGCCAGCAGCCTCGTCAGGGCCTCCCCTGAAGCTTTCTTT
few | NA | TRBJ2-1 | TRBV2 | CASSEAEAVSSYNEQFF | TGTGCCAGCAGTGAAGCCGAGGCGGTGAGCTCCTACAATGAGCAGTTCTTC
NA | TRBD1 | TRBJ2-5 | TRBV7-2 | CASRLAPPQGAYKETQYF | TGTGCCAGCAGGTTGGCCCCCCCCCAGGGGGCTTACAAAGAGACCCAGTACTTC
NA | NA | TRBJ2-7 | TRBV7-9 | CASSYWVTKETYEQYF | TGTGCCAGCAGCTACTGGGTCACAAAGGAGACCTACGAGCAGTACTTC
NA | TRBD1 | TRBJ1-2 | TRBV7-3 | CASSLTGTGDYGYTF | TGTGCCAGCAGCTTAACCGGGACAGGGGACTATGGCTACACCTTC
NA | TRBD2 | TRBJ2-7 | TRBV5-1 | CASSLGLASYEQYF | TGCGCCAGCAGCTTGGGACTAGCGTCCTACGAGCAGTACTTC